A single sample gave rise to the 23 T cell receptor beta chains below, sequenced in a study of blood T cell repertoires in COVID-19. Measured with immunoSEQ multiplex PCR; TCRdb has only the in-frame clones, and not every one. Among 450,000 to 500,000 clones listed, roughly 85% were seen once. The sequencing input was peripheral blood. Every receptor here comes from a human donor in a cohort sampled during active COVID-19.

The gene calls are TRBV30 and TRBJ2-2; 12 bases are shared with TRBD2. CDR3 length: 16 residues. Germline CDR1 and CDR2: GTSNPN and SVGIG (reference sequence). The J segment lost 5 bases and the V segment lost 0 bases, leaving 4 bases of the junction unmatched. The CDR3 DNA reads TGTGCCTGGAGTGTTACTAGCGGGAGGTGGACCGGGGAGCTGTTTTTT. Translation: CAWSVTSGRWTGELFF.

The V and J genes are TRBV18 and TRBJ2-7; 9 nucleotides align to TRBD2. V shed 1 base and J 3 bases; nucleotides not matched to a gene: 7. Germline V gene sequence: CDR1 KGHSH, CDR2 LQKENI. The CDR3 extends over 16 amino acids. The CDR3: CASSPRERTSDYEQYF. CDR3 DNA: TGTGCCAGCTCACCACGTGAACGGACTAGCGACTACGAGCAGTACTTC. The full variable domain, rest sourced from reference TRBV18 and TRBJ2-7, is NAGVMQNPRHLVRRRGQEARLRCSPMKGHSHVYWYRQLPEEGLKFMVYLQKENIIDESGMPKERFSAEFPKEGPSILRIQQVVRGDSAAYFCASSPRERTSDYEQYFGPGTRLTVT.

The rearrangement links TRBV6-6 to TRBJ2-7, with 8 bases fitting TRBD2. The germline gives CDR1 MNHNY, CDR2 SVGAGI (reference sequence). This CDR3 spans 13 amino acids. Germline trimming cut 10 bases from V and 1 base from J; bases unmatched to any gene: 6. For the CDR3, the DNA is TGTGCCACCGCGGGACTAGTATCCTACGAGCAGTACTTC. Amino acids: CATAGLVSYEQYF.

This clone was detected once. V gene TRBV7-2 combines with J gene TRBJ1-4; the match to TRBD1 covers 8 bases. The germline gives CDR1 SGHTA, CDR2 FQGNSA. CDR3 length: 16 amino acids. The V and J ends lost 2 bases and 11 bases, in that order; junction bases with no gene match: 13. The CDR3 sequence: CASSLNPGQGPRKLFF. In DNA, the CDR3 is TGTGCCAGCAGCTTAAATCCCGGACAGGGACCTAGGAAACTGTTTTTT.

The chain couples TRBV6-4 to TRBJ2-1, with D perhaps TRBD1 (5 bases). Trimming left V 6 bases short and J 6 bases short, with 12 bases between. Germline values: CDR1 MRHNA, CDR2 SNTAGT. The CDR3 is 13 amino acids. CDR3 protein: CASSSGRGNEQFF. DNA for the CDR3: TGTGCCAGCAGCTCTGGAAGGGGCAATGAGCAGTTCTTC.

As to this clone: The sample holds other DNA sequences that translate to the same CDR3. V usage is TRBV7-3 and J usage is TRBJ2-1; TRBD2 is a possible D gene (5 bases). This CDR3 contains 14 residues. Germline loops: CDR1 SGHTA, CDR2 FQGTGA. V lost 3 bases, J lost 2 bases, and 8 bases lay in between. CDR3 nucleotide sequence: TGTGCCAGCAGCTTCCCCGGGGCCTACAATGAGCAGTTCTTC. This translates into CASSFPGAYNEQFF.

The chain joins TRBV7-6 to TRBJ2-7; 7 bases are shared with TRBD2. Germline V gene lookup returns CDR1 SGHVS and CDR2 FNYEAQ. This CDR3 has 13 residues. After removal of 1 base from V and 6 bases from J, the junction contained 3 bases not matched to a gene. For the CDR3, the DNA is TGTGCCAGCAGCTTAGGACTAGCCTCCGAGCAGTACTTC. Translated, it gives CASSLGLASEQYF.

The gene calls are TRBV18 and TRBJ2-5; D may be TRBD2 (6 bases). The length of the CDR3 is 14 residues. Germline lookup yields CDR1 KGHSH and CDR2 LQKENI. Trimming pared 7 bases from V and 5 bases from J, leaving 17 bases between. CDR3 amino acids: CASCNFTSCETQYF. The CDR3, as DNA: TGTGCCAGCTGCAACTTTACTAGCTGTGAGACCCAGTACTTC.

The chain recombines TRBV7-2 with TRBJ1-1, with TRBD1 matching over 8 bases. This CDR3 has 15 amino acids. The germline V gene has CDR1 SGHTA and CDR2 FQGNSA. Trimming cost V 4 bases and J 0 bases; bases outside gene matches: 4. Here the CDR3 DNA reads TGTGCCAGCAGCTCTTACAGGGGGTTGAACACTGAAGCTTTCTTT. This codes for CASSSYRGLNTEAFF.

The chain has TRBV19 and TRBJ1-4; D may be TRBD1 (6 bases). Germline V gene lookup returns CDR1 LNHDA and CDR2 SQIVND (reference sequence). This CDR3 contains 15 residues. Deletions cut 5 bases from V and 3 bases from J, with 13 bases between. CDR3 in amino acids: CASSVNRAANEKLFF. CDR3 in DNA: TGTGCCAGTAGTGTCAACAGGGCGGCTAATGAAAAACTGTTTTTT.

V usage is TRBV4-1 and J usage is TRBJ1-2; 8 bases fit TRBD1. In germline, CDR1 is MGHRA, CDR2 YSYEKL. Unmatched junction bases numbered 9, after V lost 2 bases and J lost 7 bases. The CDR3 covers 15 residues. This CDR3 is CASSQPQGAIAGYTF. For the CDR3, the DNA is TGCGCCAGCAGCCAACCTCAGGGGGCCATCGCTGGCTACACCTTC.

CDR3 protein: CASTGGVNEQYF. The CDR3 DNA reads as TGCGCCAGCACCGGGGGGGTTAACGAGCAGTACTTC. The rearrangement joins TRBV5-1 to TRBJ2-7, with 8 bases identical to TRBD2. This CDR3 is 12 amino acids long. V lost 6 bases, J lost 5 bases, and 4 bases stayed unmatched. Germline assignment: CDR1 SGHRS and CDR2 YFSETQ.

The chain joins TRBV3-1 (or the pseudogene TRBV3-2) to TRBJ1-2; TRBD1 aligns across 8 bases. Germline loops: CDR1 LGHDT, CDR2 YNNKEL (reference sequence). The V gene end was trimmed by 3 bases and the J gene end by 4 bases; junction bases not matched to a gene: 4. This CDR3 comprises 14 residues. The CDR3 region is CASSHHQGAYGYTF. For the CDR3, the DNA is TGTGCCAGCAGCCATCACCAGGGGGCCTATGGCTACACCTTC.

The chain couples TRBV2 to TRBJ2-2; D gene uncertain. Germline assignment: CDR1 SNHLY and CDR2 FYNNEI. This CDR3 comprises 14 residues. V was shortened by 7 bases and J by 0 bases, with 9 bases between the two germline ends. The CDR3 DNA reads TGTGCCAGCAATCCGGAGACGAACACCGGGGAGCTGTTTTTT. Residues: CASNPETNTGELFF.

The chain has TRBV5-4 and TRBJ2-7; 9 bases match TRBD2. Trimming cost V 1 base and J 7 bases; bases outside gene matches: 9. The CDR3 covers 15 residues. Germline CDR1 is SGHNT and CDR2 is YYREEE (reference sequence). CDR3 sequence (DNA): TGTGCCAGCAGCTTGAGTAGCGGGAGATGGGATGAGCAGTACTTC. As protein: CASSLSSGRWDEQYF.

The V and J genes are TRBV28 and TRBJ2-3; the match to TRBD2 covers 9 bases. The J segment lost 4 bases and the V segment lost 3 bases, leaving 2 bases of the junction unmatched. CDR3 length: 14 amino acids. Germline values: CDR1 MDHEN, CDR2 SYDVKM. CDR3 sequence (DNA): TGTGCCAGCAGTTTTGGCGGGAGGGCAGATACGCAGTATTTT. This codes for CASSFGGRADTQYF.

The J gene is TRBJ1-1, the V gene TRBV9; 9 nucleotides line up with TRBD1. This CDR3 is built from 14 residues. Germline V CDR1 and CDR2: SGDLS, YYNGEE. V shed 4 bases, J shed 10 bases, and the junction held 11 bases outside the gene matches. This CDR3 is CASSTGQGRELAFF. The CDR3, as DNA: TGTGCCAGCAGCACCGGACAGGGGAGGGAGTTAGCTTTCTTT.

The V gene is TRBV27, the J gene TRBJ2-3; D call uncertain. V was clipped by 4 bases and J by 6 bases, with 5 bases between them. Germline assignment: CDR1 MNHEY and CDR2 SMNVEV (reference sequence). This CDR3 has 11 residues. In nucleotides, the CDR3 is TGTGCCAGCAGTTGGGCGGATACGCAGTATTTT. It encodes CASSWADTQYF.

This clone was found many times. This chain joins TRBV28 and TRBJ2-7, with 10 bases matching TRBD1. Germline assignment: CDR1 MDHEN and CDR2 SYDVKM. Trimming removed 8 bases from V and 3 bases from J; junction bases left unmatched: 1. This CDR3 is built from 12 residues. The CDR3 DNA follows: TGTGCCAGCGGGACAGGGGTCTACGAGCAGTACTTC. Encoded protein: CASGTGVYEQYF.

The chain carries TRBV19 and TRBJ1-5; no firm D call. The germline V and J ends were trimmed by 0 bases and 1 base, with 13 bases remaining between them. This CDR3 spans 17 amino acids. Per the germline V gene, CDR1 is LNHDA and CDR2 is SQIVND (reference sequence). The CDR3 loop reads CASSIDYGQASNQPQHF. CDR3 bases: TGTGCCAGTAGTATAGATTACGGCCAGGCAAGCAATCAGCCCCAGCATTTT. Full variable domain (remainder filled in from reference TRBV19 and TRBJ1-5): DGGITQSPKYLFRKEGQNVTLSCEQNLNHDAMYWYRQDPGQGLRLIYYSQIVNDFQKGDIAEGYSVSREKKESFPLTVTSAQKNPTAFYLCASSIDYGQASNQPQHFGDGTRLSIL.

The chain couples TRBV7-2 to TRBJ1-4; 7 bases are a match to TRBD1. The germline V gene encodes CDR1 SGHTA and CDR2 FQGNSA. The CDR3 has 14 amino acids. The ends lost 6 bases at V and 7 bases at J; junction bases unmatched: 8. The CDR3 here is CASSSPGGSEKLFF. The CDR3 DNA is TGTGCCAGCAGTTCACCAGGGGGTAGTGAAAAACTGTTTTTT.

This sequence joins TRBV30 and TRBJ2-7; the D gene is possibly TRBD1 (6 bases). CDR3 length: 13 residues. Between the trimmed V and J ends, which lost 2 bases and 3 bases, there was a span of 11 bases. The germline gives CDR1 GTSNPN, CDR2 SVGIG (reference sequence). The CDR3 DNA reads TGTGCCTGGAGTACAGGGCCCGGCTACGAGCAGTACTTC. The encoded protein is CAWSTGPGYEQYF.

The chain combines TRBV4-2 with TRBJ1-1; a possible D gene is TRBD1 (6 bases). The CDR3 has 15 residues. Trimming took 0 bases from V and 1 from J, leaving 9 bases between them. Germline V gene lookup returns CDR1 LGHNA and CDR2 YNFKEQ. This CDR3 reads CASSQDAQGNTEAFF. CDR3 in DNA: TGTGCCAGCAGCCAAGATGCACAGGGGAACACTGAAGCTTTCTTT.